Listed below are T cell receptor beta chains from one sample, sequenced in a study of blood T cell repertoires in COVID-19. Method: immunoSEQ multiplex PCR; TCRdb's copy keeps in-frame clones and lacks some. In the table there are 150,000 to 200,000 clones, 84% of which are singletons. The sequenced sample consisted of peripheral blood. These receptors all come from a woman aged 65 to 85 with COVID-19, enrolled during active disease. The CDR3 runs from the conserved cysteine through the conserved F or W. The D gene is left open where the match is weak. Clone size, where shown, is once, few, many, or a class for clones that have expanded.

clone size	D gene	CDR3 length	V gene	J gene	CDR3 protein	CDR3 DNA
many	TRBD1	12	TRBV6-5	TRBJ1-1	CASNRGGTEAFF	TGTGCCAGCAACAGGGGAGGTACTGAAGCTTTCTTT
-	-	17	TRBV11-2	TRBJ2-2	CASSLVRTVANTGELFF	TGTGCCAGCAGCTTAGTCCGGACTGTCGCGAACACCGGGGAGCTGTTTTTT
-	-	14	TRBV6-5	TRBJ2-2	CASGDQGNTGELFF	TGTGCCAGCGGCGACCAGGGAAACACCGGGGAGCTGTTTTTT
many	-	15	TRBV10-3	TRBJ1-2	CAIKSLGRSNYGYTF	TGTGCCATCAAGAGCCTCGGTCGGTCTAACTATGGCTACACCTTC
once	-	14	TRBV5-1	TRBJ1-2	CASSGEGGPYGYTF	TGCGCCAGCAGCGGAGAGGGTGGACCATATGGCTACACCTTC
few	TRBD1	13	TRBV29-1	TRBJ1-1	CSVGQGRRTEAFF	TGCAGCGTTGGACAGGGAAGAAGGACTGAAGCTTTCTTT
-	-	14	TRBV5-1	TRBJ1-2	CASSRTVPSDGYTF	TGCGCCAGCAGCCGGACAGTCCCCTCGGATGGCTACACCTTC
-	TRBD2	15	TRBV5-1	TRBJ2-7	CASSLASGISYEQYF	TGCGCCAGCAGCTTAGCAAGCGGGATCTCCTACGAGCAGTACTTC
few	-	13	TRBV6-5	TRBJ2-3	CASILGGRSTQYF	-
-	-	16	TRBV11-2	TRBJ1-1	CASSFSTPGVNTEAFF	TGTGCCAGCAGCTTCTCAACTCCAGGGGTGAACACTGAAGCTTTCTTT